Detailed here is one TCR beta chain. RNA amounts of roughly 0.45 to 1 ug underwent reverse transcription with random hexamers. An immunoSEQ multiplex PCR amplified TCR beta CDR3 over 54 Vbeta and 13 Jbeta. Using its own MiXCR run on the immunoSEQ multiplex PCR reads, TCRdb lists one record per CDR3 protein. The data contain a few hundred thousand distinct CDR3 sequences, approximately 85% of them singletons. Sequencing of TCR beta covered CD8+ and CD4+ T cells obtained from blood. Relapsing-remitting disease, either stable or active, was present in the multiple sclerosis controls, who were treatment-naive patients. CD8+ and CD4+ T cells were negatively isolated; TEMRA cells were FACS-enriched. J lost 3 bases, V lost 6 bases, and 15 bases had no gene match. The CDR3 runs 17 residues. CDR1 and CDR2 from the germline V gene are SQVTM and ANQGSEA. These data come from a study of CD8 T cells in Susac syndrome.

This TCR came from a human donor with multiple sclerosis. The source material was CD8+ T cells from PBMCs. The chain recombines TRBV29-1 with TRBJ2-1; TRBD1 matches 9 bases. As DNA, the CDR3 is TGCAGCGTCCACGACCCGGGACAGGGATTGTTCTACAATGAGCAGTTCTTC. Translated: CSVHDPGQGLFYNEQFF.